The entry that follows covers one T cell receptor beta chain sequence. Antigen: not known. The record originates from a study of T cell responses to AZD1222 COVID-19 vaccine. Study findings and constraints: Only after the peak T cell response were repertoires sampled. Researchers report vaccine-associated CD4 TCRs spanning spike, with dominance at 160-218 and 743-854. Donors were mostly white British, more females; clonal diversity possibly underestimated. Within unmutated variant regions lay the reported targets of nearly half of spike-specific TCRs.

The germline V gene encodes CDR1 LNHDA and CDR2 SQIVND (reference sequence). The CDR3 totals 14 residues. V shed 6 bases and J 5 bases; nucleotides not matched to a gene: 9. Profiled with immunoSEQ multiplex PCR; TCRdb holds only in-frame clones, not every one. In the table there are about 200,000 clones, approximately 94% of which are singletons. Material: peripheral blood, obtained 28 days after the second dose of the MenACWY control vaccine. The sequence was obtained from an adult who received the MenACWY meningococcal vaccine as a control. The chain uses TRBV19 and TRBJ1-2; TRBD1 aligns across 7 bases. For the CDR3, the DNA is TGTGCCAGTAGCTATAGGGACAGCGGGTATGGCTACACCTTC. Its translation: CASSYRDSGYGYTF. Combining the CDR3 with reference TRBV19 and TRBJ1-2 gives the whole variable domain DGGITQSPKYLFRKEGQNVTLSCEQNLNHDAMYWYRQDPGQGLRLIYYSQIVNDFQKGDIAEGYSVSREKKESFPLTVTSAQKNPTAFYLCASSYRDSGYGYTFGSGTRLTVV.